This T cell receptor beta chain was observed in a study of blood T cell repertoires in COVID-19. Assay used: immunoSEQ multiplex PCR; TCRdb lists only in-frame clones, some missing. The sample consists of about 300,000 clones, about 85% of them appearing once. V was trimmed by 0 bases and J by 5 bases, leaving 12 bases between them. This CDR3 is 14 amino acids long. From germline, CDR1 is SGDLS and CDR2 YYNGEE. This chain joins TRBV9 and TRBJ2-7, with D possibly matching TRBD1 (6 bases). The sequence was collected from a woman aged 25 to 45 who had recovered from COVID-19. Sequencing input: PBMCs or T cells enriched from blood (not recorded which). In DNA form, the CDR3 reads TGTGCCAGCAGCGTAGGGCAGGGGTCCGACGAGCAGTACTTC. It specifies CASSVGQGSDEQYF.